Shown below are 16 T cell receptor beta chains from a single sample sequenced in a study of cytomegalovirus exposure and HLA in healthy donors. Researchers ran the PCR with 60 Vbeta and 13 Jbeta primers. Some clones are missing from TCRdb's copy, which holds only in-frame ones; the method was immunoSEQ multiplex PCR. The data contain 150,000 to 200,000 clones, approximately 81% of them seen just once; the ten biggest clones take up around 0.25%. The sequencing sample was made of PBMCs. The receptors were sampled from a boy aged 5 to 17 in good health and CMV-seronegative.

The chain joins TRBV6-5 to TRBJ1-1; 11 bases line up with TRBD1. V was pared by 7 bases and J by 5 bases, with 6 bases of the junction left unmatched. Germline CDR1 and CDR2: MNHEY and SVGAGI. The CDR3 runs 14 residues. The DNA for the CDR3 is TGTGCCAGCACCCGGGGACAGGGGGAAACTGAAGCTTTCTTT. Translating it yields CASTRGQGETEAFF.

The rearrangement joins TRBV7-6 to TRBJ2-1, with unresolved D. CDR1 and CDR2 from the germline V gene are SGHVS and FNYEAQ. V was clipped by 4 bases and J by 2 bases, with 6 bases between them. The CDR3 runs to 13 residues. The CDR3 protein is CASSSSPYNEQFF. For the CDR3, the DNA is TGTGCCAGCAGCTCGAGTCCCTACAATGAGCAGTTCTTC.

This sequence joins TRBV5-4 and TRBJ2-3; D unclear. CDR3 length: 11 residues. CDR1 and CDR2 (germline): SGHNT, YYREEE (reference sequence). Trimming removed 2 bases at V and 6 bases at J, with 4 bases between. The CDR3, as DNA: TGTGCCAGCAGCTTACTTGATACGCAGTATTTT. Its translation is CASSLLDTQYF.

CDR3 bases: TGCGCCAGCAGTGACGCCCGGGGAGTCTCCGAGCAGTACTTC. Its protein product is CASSDARGVSEQYF. V gene TRBV10-1 combines with J gene TRBJ2-7; a weak D match, TRBD2 (5 bases). V was trimmed by 3 bases and J by 6 bases, leaving 15 bases between them. CDR1 is WNHNN and CDR2 is SYGVQD in the germline V gene (reference sequence). This CDR3 comprises 14 residues.

J is TRBJ2-7 and V is TRBV11-2; tentative D call: TRBD1 (5 bases). In germline, CDR1 is SGHAT, CDR2 FQNNGV. The CDR3 is 17 residues long. The ends were cut back, 0 bases at V and 4 bases at J, with 19 bases in the middle. In DNA, the CDR3 is TGTGCCAGCAGCTTAGATCGAACAGGTGGAGTGGCTTACGAGCAGTACTTC. Protein product: CASSLDRTGGVAYEQYF.

The chain employs TRBV30 and TRBJ1-1; a weak D match, TRBD1 (5 bases). Trimming removed 0 bases at V and 1 base at J, with 6 bases between. Germline V CDR1 and CDR2: GTSNPN, SVGIG (reference sequence). CDR3 length: 13 amino acids. The CDR3 DNA sequence: TGTGCCTGGAGTGTTGACAGGAACACTGAAGCTTTCTTT. Protein: CAWSVDRNTEAFF.

This clone appeared a single time. The chain uses TRBV4-1 and TRBJ1-2; D gene uncertain. V was cut by 4 bases and J by 6 bases, with 18 bases left in between. The CDR3 spans 15 residues. Per the germline V gene, CDR1 is MGHRA and CDR2 is YSYEKL. CDR3 loop: CASSPQAASLNGYTF. The DNA for the CDR3 is TGCGCCAGCAGCCCTCAGGCAGCCAGTTTGAATGGCTACACCTTC.

Concerning this clone itself: The junction departs from germline at one end; a sequencing error may be responsible. This same CDR3 is encoded by further DNA sequences in the sample. The genes are TRBV11-2 and TRBJ2-3; TRBD2 agrees at 12 bases. Germline V gene lookup returns CDR1 SGHAT and CDR2 FQNNGV. This CDR3 region has 18 residues. The CDR3 region is CASSLAGLAGPSTDTQYF. Here the CDR3 DNA reads TGCGCCAGCAGCTTAGCAGGACTAGCGGGACCTAGCACAGATACGCAGTATTTT. Using reference TRBV11-2 and TRBJ2-3 for the parts outside the CDR3, the full variable domain is EAGVAQSPRYKIIEKRQSVAFWCNPISGHATLYWYQQILGQGPKLLIQFQNNGVVDDSQLPKDRFSAERLKGVDSTLKIQPAKLEDSAVYLCASSLAGLAGPSTDTQYFGPGTRLTVL.

The chain has TRBV7-9 and TRBJ1-1; 8 nucleotides line up with TRBD1. The V and J ends lost 3 bases and 0 bases, in that order; junction bases with no gene match: 9. This CDR3 contains 17 residues. Germline CDR1 is SEHNR and CDR2 is FQNEAQ (reference sequence). CDR3 protein: CASSLGPGQELNTEAFF. DNA of the CDR3: TGTGCCAGCAGCTTGGGCCCGGGACAGGAGTTGAACACTGAAGCTTTCTTT.

This chain uses TRBV7-8 with TRBJ2-3; TRBD2 aligns across 8 bases. This CDR3 is 15 amino acids long. Germline CDR1 reads SGHVS; CDR2 reads FQNEAQ. Unmatched junction bases numbered 7, after V lost 3 bases and J lost 5 bases. The CDR3 nucleotides are TGTGCCAGCAGCTTCGGTCGGGAGGGCCAAGATACGCAGTATTTT. Its translation is CASSFGREGQDTQYF.

In this sample, this clone turned up once. The chain uses TRBV18 and TRBJ1-3; 8 nucleotides agree with TRBD1. Trimming cost V 3 bases and J 2 bases; bases outside gene matches: 6. Germline V gene lookup returns CDR1 KGHSH and CDR2 LQKENI. CDR3 length: 16 amino acids. CDR3 nucleotides: TGTGCCAGCTCACCGACAGGGGCGCAAACTGGAAACACCATATATTTT. This sequence encodes CASSPTGAQTGNTIYF. The entire variable domain, with the rest obtained from reference TRBV18 and TRBJ1-3, is as follows: NAGVMQNPRHLVRRRGQEARLRCSPMKGHSHVYWYRQLPEEGLKFMVYLQKENIIDESGMPKERFSAEFPKEGPSILRIQQVVRGDSAAYFCASSPTGAQTGNTIYFGEGSWLTVV.

DNA for the CDR3: TGTGCCAGCAGCTTGTGGACTAGCACAGATACGCAGTATTTT. It yields the protein CASSLWTSTDTQYF. The chain carries TRBV13 and TRBJ2-3; TRBD2 might be the D (5 bases). Trimming left V 3 bases short and J 0 bases short, with 7 bases between. Germline-derived CDR1 and CDR2 are PRHDT and FYEKMQ (reference sequence). This CDR3 spans 14 amino acids.

This sequence joins TRBV6-5 and TRBJ2-7; weak D call: TRBD1 (6 bases). The V gene lost 2 bases and the J gene lost 1 base, with 6 bases spanning the gap. CDR1 and CDR2 (germline): MNHEY, SVGAGI. The CDR3 is 13 residues long. The CDR3 coding sequence is TGTGCCAGCAGTTACGGACAGTCCTACGAGCAGTACTTC. Its translation is CASSYGQSYEQYF.

In its sample, this clone was seen a few times. The rearrangement joins TRBV6-5 to TRBJ1-1; 9 bases agree with TRBD1. The CDR3 is 14 amino acids. Germline loops: CDR1 MNHEY, CDR2 SVGAGI. V lost 4 bases, J lost 5 bases, and 5 bases stayed unmatched. The CDR3 bases are TGTGCCAGCAGTTGGGGGACAGGGCTGACTGAAGCTTTCTTT. The encoded protein is CASSWGTGLTEAFF.

About this clone: One end of the junction fails to match germline, which may point to a read error. This chain connects TRBV7-9 to TRBJ2-6, with TRBD1 matching over 9 bases. Germline V gives CDR1 SEHNR, CDR2 FQNEAQ (reference sequence). The CDR3 covers 18 residues. CDR3 loop: CSSSSNRDRVSGANVLTF. The DNA of the CDR3 is TGTTCCAGCAGCTCGAACCGGGACAGGGTTTCAGGGGCCAACGTCCTGACTTTC.

The chain combines TRBV7-9 with TRBJ2-1; D may be TRBD2 (6 bases). This CDR3 has 15 residues. V lost 5 bases to trimming and J lost 7 bases, with 18 bases between them. Germline CDR1 SEHNR, CDR2 FQNEAQ (reference sequence). The CDR3: CASSGRDRLINEQFF. CDR3 DNA: TGTGCCAGCAGCGGGCGGGACCGCCTGATAAATGAGCAGTTCTTC.